This section outlines one T cell receptor (beta chain) sequence together with its context. This specimen comes from a study of blood T cell repertoires in COVID-19. Study background: The study drew acute and convalescent COVID-19 samples from the United States, Italy and Spain.

The germline gives CDR1 SGHRS, CDR2 YFSETQ. This CDR3 comprises 17 residues. V lost 7 bases and J lost 4, with 24 bases in between. TCRdb's copy holds only in-frame clones and misses some; the assay was immunoSEQ multiplex PCR. The repertoire holds under 200,000 clones, with around 79% as singletons. The TCR originated in a woman between 65 and 79 years old in a cohort exposed to, infected with or recovered from COVID-19 (not recorded which). V is TRBV5-1 and J is TRBJ2-1, with D tentatively TRBD1 (6 bases). Sequencing input: PBMCs or T cells enriched from blood (not recorded which). Here the CDR3 DNA reads TGCGCCAGCGGCCCGACCTCGCCACAGGGAGCTTACAATGAGCAGTTCTTC. Its protein product is CASGPTSPQGAYNEQFF.